These T cell receptor beta chains were read from a single sample in a study of control samples from healthy donors and cancer patients. Sequenced by immunoSEQ multiplex PCR; TCRdb stores in-frame clones only, minus some. The sample shows about 120,000 clones, approximately 90% of them seen only once. Sequenced: blood. These receptors were collected from a man under 40 in good health. Each CDR3 is given without its conserved first and last residue. The order of the fields is J gene, V gene, CDR3 protein.

J gene: TRBJ1-5; V gene: TRBV18; CDR3 protein: ASSPLPAYSNQPQH
J gene: TRBJ2-1; V gene: TRBV9; CDR3 protein: ASSGGQGFYNEQF
J gene: TRBJ1-3; V gene: TRBV13; CDR3 protein: ASSVSGNTIY
J gene: TRBJ1-1; V gene: TRBV3-1/TRBV3-2; CDR3 protein: ASSSLAVQGITEAF
J gene: TRBJ1-1; V gene: TRBV12-3/TRBV12-4; CDR3 protein: ASTPGAGPEAF
J gene: TRBJ2-2; V gene: TRBV2; CDR3 protein: ASSSLAGGNTGELF
J gene: TRBJ1-5; V gene: TRBV2; CDR3 protein: ASSSNPIFGPQH
J gene: TRBJ1-1; V gene: TRBV2; CDR3 protein: ASSERRQGYVQNTEAF
J gene: TRBJ2-5; V gene: TRBV6-1; CDR3 protein: ASSETGGQETQY
J gene: TRBJ1-2; V gene: TRBV5-1; CDR3 protein: ASSLQFRTGNYGYT
J gene: TRBJ1-4; V gene: TRBV2; CDR3 protein: ASSEAHGSDEKLF
J gene: TRBJ1-2; V gene: TRBV5-1; CDR3 protein: ASSLDQGPYGYT
J gene: TRBJ2-3; V gene: TRBV7-3; CDR3 protein: ASSSRTGADTQY